This entry describes one TCR beta chain. The sample originates from a study of blood T cell repertoires in COVID-19. As for the study in general: Samples came from the United States, Italy and Spain, spanning acute and convalescent COVID-19.

With V trimmed by 4 bases and J by 5 bases, 6 bases remained unmatched. Per the germline V gene, CDR1 is LNHDA and CDR2 is SQIVND (reference sequence). This CDR3 has 14 amino acids. Source study methods: Amplified reference gene primers provided the basis for estimating nucleated cell counts. Some clones are missing from TCRdb's copy, which holds only in-frame ones; the method was immunoSEQ multiplex PCR. Clone size and V and J calls were adopted from that table, with D and trimming inferred from the DNA. The sample holds more than 70,000 clones, roughly 80% seen once. Sequencing was carried out using peripheral blood. The source of this sequence is a woman older than 75 with active or convalescent COVID-19. V usage is TRBV19 and J usage is TRBJ2-5, with 8 bases that match TRBD1. The CDR3 DNA is TGTGCCAGTAGTACAGGGGGCGCGAGGGAGACCCAGTACTTC. Amino acids: CASSTGGARETQYF.